A single sample gave rise to the 8 T cell receptor beta chains below, sequenced in a study of T cells after yellow fever vaccination. TCRdb processed the 5' RACE reads anew with MiXCR; each CDR3 protein has one entry. The data show about 170,000 distinct CDR3 sequences, roughly 9.6% seen once. Source: CD8+ T cells sorted from PBMCs, taken 15 days after the yellow fever booster vaccination. These receptors were taken from a man in his late teens or twenties who received the YFV17D yellow fever vaccine.

V is TRBV12-3 or TRBV12-4 and J is TRBJ2-5; weak D call: TRBD2 (6 bases). V lost 6 bases and J lost 7, with 12 bases in between. The CDR3 has 12 residues. CDR3 loop: CASRGGAWTQYF. The CDR3 DNA follows: TGTGCCAGCAGGGGCGGGGCCTGGACCCAGTACTTC.

This clonotype has a handful of counts. The J gene is TRBJ2-7, the V gene TRBV6-2 or TRBV6-3, with D perhaps TRBD2 (6 bases). Per germline, CDR1 MNHEY and CDR2 SVGEGT. Trimming shortened V by 5 bases and J by 6 bases, and 14 bases separated the two germline ends. CDR3 length: 13 residues. In DNA, the CDR3 is TGTGCCAGCAGTCCCGCAGGGAGGCGCGAGCAGTACTTC. Translation: CASSPAGRREQYF.

The table lists this clonotype with a few counts. The rearrangement uses TRBV12-3 or TRBV12-4 and TRBJ2-7, with D possibly called TRBD1 or TRBD2 (5 bases each). Trimming shortened V by 4 bases and J by 7 bases, and 11 bases separated the two germline ends. The CDR3 has 12 amino acids. CDR3: CASSSPGTEQYV. The DNA of the CDR3 is TGTGCCAGCAGTTCTCCAGGGACGGAGCAGTACGTC.

The V and J genes are TRBV19 and TRBJ2-7; no firm D call. Per the germline V gene, CDR1 is LNHDA and CDR2 is SQIVND (reference sequence). The CDR3 runs 15 residues. Trimming took 3 bases from V and 3 from J, leaving 15 bases between them. DNA of the CDR3: TGTGCCAGTAGTATCGGGTTGGCCGCCGACTACGAGCAGTACTTC. Its protein product is CASSIGLAADYEQYF.

This clonotype showed up many times. The rearrangement uses TRBV7-9 and TRBJ1-1; unclear D gene. Germline CDR1 is SEHNR and CDR2 is FQNEAQ (reference sequence). This CDR3 has 12 amino acids. Trimming pared 5 bases from V and 1 base from J, leaving 5 bases between. CDR3 loop: CASSQTNTEAFF. As DNA, the CDR3 is TGTGCCAGCAGCCAGACGAACACTGAAGCTTTCTTT.

The chain recombines TRBV21-1 with TRBJ1-3; the table gives TRBD1 as D, unverified against the DNA. TRBV21-1 is reported as a pseudogene. This CDR3 has 14 residues. The CDR3 DNA is TGTGCCAGCAGCAAATCAGGGGGCGGAAACACCATATATTTT. Protein: CASSKSGGGNTIYF.

Only a few counts were recorded for this clonotype. The chain recombines TRBV6-2 or TRBV6-3 with TRBJ2-7; a possible D gene is TRBD1 (6 bases). From germline, CDR1 is MNHEY and CDR2 SVGEGT. V was clipped by 4 bases and J by 3 bases, with 13 bases between them. CDR3 length equals 14 residues. The CDR3 region has the DNA TGTGCCAGCAGTTTGCCAGGACAGAACTACGAGCAGTACGTC. Its translation: CASSLPGQNYEQYV.

As concerns this clonotype: The conserved phenylalanine or tryptophan is not found at the CDR3 terminus, so this likely reflects a read error. The chain couples TRBV4-3 to TRBJ2-7, with 10 positions matching TRBD2. The J segment lost 6 bases and the V segment lost 6 bases, leaving 14 bases of the junction unmatched. CDR3 length: 16 residues. The V gene's germline CDR1 is LGHNA and CDR2 YSLEER. CDR3 sequence: CASSIGTSALVGEQYI. The CDR3 DNA sequence: TGCGCCAGCAGTATAGGGACTAGCGCCCTGGTCGGCGAGCAGTACATC.